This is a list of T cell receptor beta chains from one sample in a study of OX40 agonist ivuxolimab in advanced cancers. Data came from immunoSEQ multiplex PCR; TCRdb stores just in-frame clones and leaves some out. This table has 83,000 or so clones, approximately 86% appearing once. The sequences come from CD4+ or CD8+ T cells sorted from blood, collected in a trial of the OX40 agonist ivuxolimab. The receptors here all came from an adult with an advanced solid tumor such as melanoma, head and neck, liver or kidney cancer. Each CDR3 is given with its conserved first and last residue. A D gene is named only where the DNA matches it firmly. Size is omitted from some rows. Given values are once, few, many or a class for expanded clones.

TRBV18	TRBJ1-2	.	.	CASSPSSTGSNYGYTF	TGTGCCAGCTCACCATCATCGACAGGATCTAACTATGGCTACACCTTC
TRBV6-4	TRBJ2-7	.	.	CASSEATYEQYF	TGTGCCAGCAGCGAGGCAACCTACGAGCAGTACTTC
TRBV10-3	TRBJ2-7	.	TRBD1	CAISDPLPGQGSYEQYF	TGTGCCATCAGTGACCCCCTCCCGGGACAGGGTTCCTACGAGCAGTACTTC
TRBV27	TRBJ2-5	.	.	CASRVLGNQETQYF	TGTGCCAGCAGAGTTTTGGGAAATCAAGAGACCCAGTACTTC
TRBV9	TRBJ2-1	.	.	CASSVVGSGGPVSYNEQFF	TGTGCCAGCAGCGTAGTTGGTAGCGGAGGCCCCGTCTCCTACAATGAGCAGTTCTTC
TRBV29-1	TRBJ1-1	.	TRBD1	CSVDGQGRKAFF	TGCAGCGTCGACGGACAGGGTCGAAAAGCTTTCTTT
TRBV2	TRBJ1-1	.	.	CASSYLKGNTEAFF	TGTGCCAGCAGCTACCTAAAGGGGAACACTGAAGCTTTCTTT
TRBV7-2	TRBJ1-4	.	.	CASSLVLVATNEKLFF	TGTGCCAGCAGCTTAGTGTTGGTCGCAACTAATGAAAAACTGTTTTTT
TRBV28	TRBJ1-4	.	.	CASSFWAGDEKLFF	TGTGCCAGCAGTTTCTGGGCAGGCGATGAAAAACTGTTTTTT
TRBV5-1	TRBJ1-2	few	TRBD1	CASSTTGINGYTF	TGCGCCAGCAGCACGACAGGGATAAACGGCTACACCTTC
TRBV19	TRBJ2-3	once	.	CASRPFGAGDTQYF	TGTGCCAGTAGACCTTTCGGAGCGGGTGATACGCAGTATTTT
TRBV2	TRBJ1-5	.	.	CASSVENNQPQHF	TGTGCCAGCAGTGTAGAGAACAATCAGCCCCAGCATTTT
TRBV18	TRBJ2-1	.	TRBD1	CASSLIGQGSSYNEQFF	TGTGCCAGCTCACTAATTGGACAGGGGAGCTCCTACAATGAGCAGTTCTTC
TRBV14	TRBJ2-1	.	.	CASSQDSGFDNEQFF	TGTGCCAGCAGCCAAGATTCGGGGTTCGACAATGAGCAGTTCTTC
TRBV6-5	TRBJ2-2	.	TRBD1	CASSFDRDRNTGELFF	TGTGCCAGCAGTTTCGACCGGGACAGGAACACCGGGGAGCTGTTTTTT
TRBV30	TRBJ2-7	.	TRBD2	CAWSSTSGGSYEQYF	TGTGCCTGGAGTAGTACTAGCGGGGGGTCCTACGAGCAGTACTTC
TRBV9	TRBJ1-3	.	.	CASSVAPGDGNTIYF	TGTGCCAGCAGCGTAGCTCCAGGGGACGGAAACACCATATATTTT
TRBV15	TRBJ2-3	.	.	CATSPSFHPTDTQYF	TGTGCCACCAGCCCCTCCTTTCACCCCACAGATACGCAGTATTTT
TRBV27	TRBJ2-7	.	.	CARRPDGYEQYF	TGTGCCAGACGACCCGACGGCTACGAGCAGTACTTC
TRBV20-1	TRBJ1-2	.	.	CSATDVGYTF	TGCAGTGCTACGGACGTCGGCTACACCTTC
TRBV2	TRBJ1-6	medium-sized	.	CASTFQSYNSPLHF	TGTGCCAGCACCTTCCAGTCGTATAATTCACCCCTCCACTTT
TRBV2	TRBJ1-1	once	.	CASSGGAEHTEAFF	TGTGCCAGCAGTGGAGGGGCAGAACACACTGAAGCTTTCTTT
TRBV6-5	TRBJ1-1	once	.	CASSLQGRTEAFF	TGTGCCAGCAGCCTCCAGGGAAGGACTGAAGCTTTCTTT
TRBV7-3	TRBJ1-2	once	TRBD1	CASSRSGQGYGYTF	TGTGCCAGCAGCCGATCGGGACAGGGTTATGGCTACACCTTC
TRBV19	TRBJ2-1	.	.	CASKGANYNEQFF	TGTGCCAGTAAAGGCGCGAACTACAATGAGCAGTTCTTC
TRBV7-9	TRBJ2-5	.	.	CASTRLVEETQYF	TGTGCCAGCACTCGGCTAGTAGAGGAGACCCAGTACTTC
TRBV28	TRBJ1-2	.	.	CASSLRTGYGYTF	TGTGCCAGCAGTTTAAGAACAGGGTACGGCTACACCTTC
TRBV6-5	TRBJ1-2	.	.	CASSPTRASYGYTF	TGTGCCAGCAGCCCCACCAGGGCCAGCTATGGCTACACCTTC
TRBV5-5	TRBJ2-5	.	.	CASSLEGLVQETQYF	TGTGCCAGCAGCTTGGAGGGGTTGGTACAAGAGACCCAGTACTTC
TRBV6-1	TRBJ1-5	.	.	CASREDSNQPQHF	TGTGCCAGCAGAGAGGATAGCAATCAGCCCCAGCATTTT
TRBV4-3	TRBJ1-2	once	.	CASSQVGGGGYGYTF	TGCGCCAGCAGCCAAGTGGGGGGTGGTGGCTATGGCTACACCTTC
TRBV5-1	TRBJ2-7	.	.	CASSLAKGVGEQYF	TGCGCCAGCAGCTTGGCCAAGGGAGTCGGCGAGCAGTACTTC
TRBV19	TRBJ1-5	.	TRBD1	CASSKLMGQASNQPQHF	TGTGCCAGTAGTAAACTTATGGGACAGGCGAGCAATCAGCCCCAGCATTTT
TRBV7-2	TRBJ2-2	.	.	CASSATGATGELFF	TGTGCCAGCAGCGCCACGGGGGCCACCGGGGAGCTGTTTTTT
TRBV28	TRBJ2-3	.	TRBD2	CASSIPRGGLRGTQYF	TGTGCCAGCAGTATCCCGCGGGGGGGCCTCCGGGGTACGCAGTATTTT
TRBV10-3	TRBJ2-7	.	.	CAISDLGKISYEQYF	TGTGCCATCAGTGATCTTGGGAAGATTTCCTACGAGCAGTACTTC
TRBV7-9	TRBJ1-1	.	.	CASSLGGGNTEAFF	TGTGCCAGCAGCTTGGGTGGGGGGAACACTGAAGCTTTCTTT
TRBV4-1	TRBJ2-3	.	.	CASSHSGVTPPDTQYF	TGCGCCAGCAGCCACTCTGGGGTTACACCTCCAGATACGCAGTATTTT
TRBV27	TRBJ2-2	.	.	CASSFGTGIRSTGELFF	TGTGCCAGCAGTTTTGGAACCGGTATTAGGAGCACCGGGGAGCTGTTTTTT
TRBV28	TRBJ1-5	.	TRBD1	CASSRDRGQPQHF	TGTGCCAGCAGCCGGGACAGGGGGCAGCCCCAGCATTTT
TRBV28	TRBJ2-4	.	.	CASSSSGEAAKNIQYF	TGTGCCAGCAGTTCCTCCGGGGAGGCGGCCAAAAACATTCAGTACTTC
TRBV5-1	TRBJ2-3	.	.	CASSLAAGTPDTQYF	TGCGCCAGCAGCTTGGCCGCAGGGACCCCAGATACGCAGTATTTT
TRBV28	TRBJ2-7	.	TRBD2	CASSLKAGGAYEQYF	TGTGCCAGCAGTTTAAAGGCGGGAGGAGCCTACGAGCAGTACTTC
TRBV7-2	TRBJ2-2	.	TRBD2	CASSLGLAGYTGELFF	TGTGCCAGCAGCTTAGGGCTAGCGGGATACACCGGGGAGCTGTTTTTT
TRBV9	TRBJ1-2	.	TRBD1	CASSATDRGLWGYTF	TGTGCCAGCAGCGCGACTGACAGGGGGCTTTGGGGCTACACCTTC
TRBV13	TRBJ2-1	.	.	CASSLYRQMYNEQFF	TGTGCCAGCAGCTTATATCGGCAGATGTACAATGAGCAGTTCTTC
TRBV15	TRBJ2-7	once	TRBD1	CATSRDGDRGYEQYF	TGTGCCACCAGCAGAGATGGGGACAGGGGTTACGAGCAGTACTTC
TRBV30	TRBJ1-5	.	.	CAWSGTQNQPQHF	TGTGCCTGGAGCGGGACACAAAATCAGCCCCAGCATTTT
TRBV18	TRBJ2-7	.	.	CASSLAETSYEQYF	TGTGCCAGCTCACTAGCCGAGACCTCCTACGAGCAGTACTTC
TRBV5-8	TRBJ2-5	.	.	CASSLDPQETQYF	TGTGCCAGCAGCTTGGATCCACAAGAGACCCAGTACTTC
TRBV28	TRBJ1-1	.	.	CASSSHRFLNTEAFF	TGTGCCAGCAGCTCACACAGGTTCCTGAACACTGAAGCTTTCTTT
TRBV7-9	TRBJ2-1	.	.	CASSQGSSGPLDNEQFF	TGTGCCAGCAGCCAAGGCTCAAGCGGGCCTTTAGACAATGAGCAGTTCTTC
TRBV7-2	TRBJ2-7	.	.	CASSLKGTEQYF	TGTGCCAGCAGCTTAAAAGGCACGGAGCAGTACTTC
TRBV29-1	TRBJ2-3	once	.	CSVSKLVSPTDTQYF	TGCAGCGTCTCAAAACTAGTTTCCCCCACAGATACGCAGTATTTT
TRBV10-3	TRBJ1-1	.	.	CAISGGPEAFF	TGTGCCATCAGTGGGGGTCCTGAAGCTTTCTTT
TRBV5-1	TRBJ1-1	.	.	CASSLVANTEAFF	TGCGCCAGCAGCTTGGTGGCGAACACTGAAGCTTTCTTT
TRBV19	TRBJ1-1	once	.	CASSARGGGRFRVTEAFF	TGTGCCAGTAGTGCTCGGGGGGGCGGGCGATTTAGAGTCACTGAAGCTTTCTTT
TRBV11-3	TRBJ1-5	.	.	CASSAANNQPQHF	TGTGCCAGCAGCGCAGCCAACAATCAGCCCCAGCATTTT
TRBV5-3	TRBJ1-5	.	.	CARSLGRVGQPQHF	TGTGCCAGAAGCTTGGGAAGGGTGGGTCAGCCCCAGCATTTT
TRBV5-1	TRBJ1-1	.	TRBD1	CASSSIQGVTEAFF	TGCGCCAGCAGCAGTATACAGGGGGTCACTGAAGCTTTCTTT